The next 19 T cell receptor beta chains were all read from a single sample in a study of cytomegalovirus exposure and HLA in healthy donors. Both 60 Vbeta primers and 13 Jbeta primers went into the PCR. The repertoire was sequenced with immunoSEQ multiplex PCR; TCRdb's copy has only in-frame clones and lacks some. This sample yields 150,000 to 200,000 clones, of which just over 70% are seen a single time; under 5.5% belongs to the top ten. The sample consisted of PBMCs. These TCRs come from a man between 18 and 35 years old in good health and CMV-seropositive.

On this clone: A junction end diverges from the germline sequence, so it may reflect a read error. This chain joins TRBV28 and TRBJ2-1; D possibly corresponds to TRBD2 (5 bases). The CDR3 has 14 amino acids. Germline values: CDR1 MDHEN, CDR2 SYDVKM. The CDR3 nucleotides are TGTGCCAGCAGTTTGGTGGACTCCTTCAATGAGCAGTTCTTC. It codes for CASSLVDSFNEQFF.

The rearrangement links TRBV28 to TRBJ1-2; the match to TRBD1 covers 7 bases. The CDR3 extends over 13 amino acids. V was clipped by 6 bases and J by 6 bases; unmatched bases: 7. Germline V lookup: CDR1 MDHEN, CDR2 SYDVKM. The CDR3 spells CASRPTGADGYTF. In DNA, the CDR3 is TGTGCCAGCAGGCCCACAGGGGCGGATGGCTACACCTTC.

In its sample, this clone was seen a few times. The chain combines TRBV11-2 with TRBJ2-1; 12 bases are a match to TRBD2. This CDR3 is 16 amino acids long. In germline, CDR1 is SGHAT, CDR2 FQNNGV. Trimming removed 5 bases from V and 2 bases from J; junction bases left unmatched: 4. The CDR3 spells CASSRLAGVTYNEQFF. The DNA for the CDR3 is TGTGCCAGCAGCCGACTAGCGGGAGTCACCTACAATGAGCAGTTCTTC.

The chain carries TRBV12-5 and TRBJ2-1, with 7 bases lining up with TRBD2. V was clipped by 2 bases and J by 8 bases; unmatched bases: 6. The CDR3 contains 14 residues. CDR1 and CDR2 from the germline V gene are LGHNT and FRNRAP. The CDR3 bases are TGTGCTAGTGGTTTGTGGGGAGGGGCCGATGAGCAGTTCTTC. Protein product: CASGLWGGADEQFF.

J is TRBJ1-6 and V is TRBV7-8; D is undetermined. The CDR3 covers 15 residues. V lost 5 bases and J 8 bases, leaving 16 bases between the germline ends. Germline V gene data show CDR1 as SGHVS and CDR2 as FQNEAQ. The CDR3 DNA is TGTGCCAGCAGCGCCACACGACTGGGAGATTCACCCCTCCACTTT. Its protein is CASSATRLGDSPLHF.

This clone appeared a single time. V is TRBV5-1 and J is TRBJ1-5; 7 nucleotides align to TRBD1. This CDR3 has 16 amino acids. Germline V gene data show CDR1 as SGHRS and CDR2 as YFSETQ. V shed 4 bases and J 3 bases; nucleotides not matched to a gene: 10. The chain's CDR3 is CASSPLPGGFNQPQHF. CDR3 bases: TGCGCCAGCAGCCCGCTCCCAGGGGGGTTCAATCAGCCCCAGCATTTT.

The CDR3 coding sequence is TGTGCCAGCAGCGCTCCAGGGGGTTTAACCCAAGAGACCCAGTACTTC. Translation: CASSAPGGLTQETQYF. The chain employs TRBV7-9 and TRBJ2-5, with 7 bases that match TRBD1. The CDR3 loop spans 16 amino acids. The V gene's germline CDR1 is SEHNR and CDR2 FQNEAQ (reference sequence). With V trimmed by 5 bases and J by 1 base, 10 bases remained unmatched.

The chain joins TRBV6-1 to TRBJ1-2; no clear D gene. In germline, CDR1 is MNHNS, CDR2 SASEGT. The CDR3 consists of 13 residues. Trimming cost V 2 bases and J 3 bases, with 7 bases left between them. DNA for the CDR3: TGTGCCAGCAGTGAACATTCAGACTATGGCTACACCTTC. Translated, it gives CASSEHSDYGYTF.

The rearrangement links TRBV4-2 to TRBJ2-5; 9 positions match TRBD2. J lost 5 bases, V lost 0 bases, and 13 bases had no gene match. Germline V gene data show CDR1 as LGHNA and CDR2 as YNFKEQ. The CDR3 extends over 18 amino acids. In DNA form, the CDR3 reads TGTGCCAGCAGCCAAGACTACTCGCTAGCGGGGCGGGGGGAGACCCAGTACTTC. As protein: CASSQDYSLAGRGETQYF.

The chain links TRBV13 to TRBJ2-1; 11 bases map to TRBD2. Trimming cost V 5 bases and J 5 bases; bases outside gene matches: 2. The CDR3 has 14 residues. The germline gives CDR1 PRHDT, CDR2 FYEKMQ (reference sequence). The DNA of the CDR3 is TGTGCCAGCAGCCCGGGACTAGCGGACAATGAGCAGTTCTTC. The encoded protein is CASSPGLADNEQFF. The complete variable domain, with remaining parts taken from reference TRBV13 and TRBJ2-1, reads AAGVIQSPRHLIKEKRETATLKCYPIPRHDTVYWYQQGPGQDPQFLISFYEKMQSDKGSIPDRFSAQQFSDYHSELNMSSLELGDSALYFCASSPGLADNEQFFGPGTRLTVL.

The rearrangement joins TRBV7-8 to TRBJ2-5; D is ambiguous. This CDR3 contains 13 residues. CDR1 and CDR2 (germline): SGHVS, FQNEAQ. Between the trimmed V and J ends, which lost 6 bases and 0 bases, there was a span of 8 bases. CDR3 sequence reads: CASSYGYQETQYF. In DNA, the CDR3 is TGTGCCAGCAGTTACGGGTACCAAGAGACCCAGTACTTC.

The chain carries TRBV6-4 and TRBJ2-3; no reliable D call. The CDR3 totals 13 residues. V lost 0 bases to trimming and J lost 3 bases, with 4 bases between them. CDR1 and CDR2 (germline): MRHNA, SNTAGT. As DNA, the CDR3 is TGTGCCAGCAGTGACTCGGAGACAGATACGCAGTATTTT. Protein sequence: CASSDSETDTQYF.

V is TRBV19 and J is TRBJ1-1, with D possibly being TRBD1 (6 bases). The CDR3 loop spans 15 amino acids. V was clipped by 7 bases and J by 0 bases, with 15 bases between them. CDR1 is LNHDA and CDR2 is SQIVND in the germline V gene (reference sequence). CDR3 sequence: CASTGVPGVNTEAFF. The CDR3 coding sequence is TGTGCCAGTACCGGGGTCCCAGGGGTGAACACTGAAGCTTTCTTT.

V and J are TRBV9 and TRBJ2-3; 7 bases fit TRBD2. The CDR3 sequence is 15 residues long. The germline V gene has CDR1 SGDLS and CDR2 YYNGEE. V gave up 6 bases and J gave up 3 bases; unmatched junction bases: 10. CDR3 sequence reads: CASKPGGGGTDTQYF. As DNA, the CDR3 is TGTGCCAGCAAACCAGGCGGGGGAGGGACAGATACGCAGTATTTT.

The chain links TRBV5-1 to TRBJ1-2, with a weak D call TRBD1 (5 bases). V dropped 0 bases and J dropped 6 bases, with 15 bases sitting between them. The CDR3 spans 15 residues. The V gene's germline CDR1 is SGHRS and CDR2 YFSETQ. CDR3 nucleotides: TGCGCCAGCAGCTTGGCGGCAGGGAAAGGCGATGGCTACACCTTC. Protein: CASSLAAGKGDGYTF. Full variable domain (rest looked up from reference TRBV5-1 and TRBJ1-2): KAGVTQTPRYLIKTRGQQVTLSCSPISGHRSVSWYQQTPGQGLQFLFEYFSETQRNKGNFPGRFSGRQFSNSRSEMNVSTLELGDSALYLCASSLAAGKGDGYTFGSGTRLTVV.

The chain carries TRBV29-1 and TRBJ2-5; maybe TRBD2 (5 bases). From germline, CDR1 is SQVTM and CDR2 ANQGSEA. The length of the CDR3 is 15 residues. V was cut by 1 base and J by 1 base, with 13 bases left in between. As DNA, the CDR3 is TGCAGCGTTGAAGCGGGCGGGCTAAGCCAAGAGACCCAGTACTTC. Protein sequence: CSVEAGGLSQETQYF. Together with reference TRBV29-1 and TRBJ2-5, the CDR3 gives the full variable domain: SAVISQKPSRDICQRGTSLTIQCQVDSQVTMMFWYRQQPGQSLTLIATANQGSEATYESGFVIDKFPISRPNLTFSTLTVSNMSPEDSSIYLCSVEAGGLSQETQYFGPGTRLLVL.

Points on this clone: One junction end disagrees with the germline gene, perhaps due to a read error. The rearrangement links TRBV15 to TRBJ2-2; unclear D gene. This CDR3 is 16 amino acids long. Germline V lookup: CDR1 LNHNV, CDR2 YYDKDF (reference sequence). CDR3 sequence reads: CATSRERYRHTGELFF. In DNA, the CDR3 is TGTGCCACCAGCCGAGAGAGATACAGACACACCGGGGAGCTGTTTTTT.

This clone was seen a few times. The CDR3, as DNA: TGTGCCAGCAGTGGGGGGGGAGTCGGGGCCCCCGTCGGGGAGCTGTTTTTT. Translating it yields CASSGGGVGAPVGELFF. J is TRBJ2-2 and V is TRBV2; the match to TRBD2 covers 7 bases. The junction had 15 bases not matched to a gene; V was cut back by 4 bases and J by 7 bases. CDR1 is SNHLY and CDR2 is FYNNEI in the germline V gene. The CDR3 contains 17 residues.

A single count supports this clone. V and J are TRBV7-9 and TRBJ2-2; TRBD2 agrees at 7 bases. V was clipped by 0 bases and J by 4 bases; unmatched bases: 2. Germline loops: CDR1 SEHNR, CDR2 FQNEAQ (reference sequence). The CDR3 sequence is 15 residues long. In DNA form, the CDR3 reads TGTGCCAGCAGCTTAGCGGGAGGGAGCACCGGGGAGCTGTTTTTT. This codes for CASSLAGGSTGELFF.